This TCR beta chain derives from a study of PD-L1 blockade in urothelial cancer. Study information: At 6 weeks and at 3 weeks (second dose) after treatment start, blood was analyzed.

As regards this clone: Its antigen is unidentified.

The table came from immunoSEQ multiplex PCR; TCRdb's copy has only in-frame clones and leaves some out. The table lists about 48,000 clones, roughly 80% of them singletons, with around 10% in the top ten. Germline CDR1 reads SNHLY; CDR2 reads FYNNEI. The CDR3 runs to 15 residues. The V and J ends lost 6 bases and 5 bases, in that order; junction bases with no gene match: 9. The time point: peripheral blood 6 weeks after treatment start. Anywhere from 1 to 8 samples came from each patient, spanning pretreatment and on-treatment. General observations from the study: Durable-benefit cases showed more tumor-associated blood clone expansion at 3 weeks. Better survival was forecast by a pretreatment blood TCR clonality below the median.

This sequence was found in a man between 65 and 85 years old with urothelial cancer. This material consisted of PBMCs, taken around atezolizumab (anti-PD-L1) treatment. This chain uses TRBV2 with TRBJ2-2, with 7 bases fitting TRBD2. The CDR3 DNA reads TGTGCCAGCAGCCCTTCTAGCGGAACAACCGGGGAGCTGTTTTTT. Residues: CASSPSSGTTGELFF. The full variable domain, with the rest looked up from reference TRBV2 and TRBJ2-2, is EPEVTQTPSHQVTQMGQEVILRCVPISNHLYFYWYRQILGQKVEFLVSFYNNEISEKSEIFDDQFSVERPDGSNFTLKIRSTKLEDSAMYFCASSPSSGTTGELFFGEGSRLTVL.